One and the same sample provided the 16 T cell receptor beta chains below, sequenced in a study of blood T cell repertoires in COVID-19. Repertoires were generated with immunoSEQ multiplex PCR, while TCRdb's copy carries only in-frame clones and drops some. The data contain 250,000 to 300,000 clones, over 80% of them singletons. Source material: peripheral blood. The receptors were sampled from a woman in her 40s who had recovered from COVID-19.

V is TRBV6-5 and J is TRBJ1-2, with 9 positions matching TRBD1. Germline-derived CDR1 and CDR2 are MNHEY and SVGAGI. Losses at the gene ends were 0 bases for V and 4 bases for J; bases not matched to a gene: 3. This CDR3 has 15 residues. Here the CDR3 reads CASSYSQGQGYGYTF. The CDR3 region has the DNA TGTGCCAGCAGTTACTCTCAGGGACAGGGCTATGGCTACACCTTC.

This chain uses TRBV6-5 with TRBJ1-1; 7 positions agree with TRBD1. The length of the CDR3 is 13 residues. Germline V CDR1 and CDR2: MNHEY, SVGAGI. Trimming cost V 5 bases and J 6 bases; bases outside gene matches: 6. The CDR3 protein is CASSKGADAEAFF. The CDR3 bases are TGTGCCAGCAGTAAGGGGGCTGACGCTGAAGCTTTCTTT.

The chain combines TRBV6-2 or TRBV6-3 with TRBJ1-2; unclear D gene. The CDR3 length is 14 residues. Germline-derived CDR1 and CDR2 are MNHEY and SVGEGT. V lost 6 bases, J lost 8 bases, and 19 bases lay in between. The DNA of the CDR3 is TGTGCCAGCAGCCGCCCGAGGATAATAAGCGGCTACACCTTC. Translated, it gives CASSRPRIISGYTF.

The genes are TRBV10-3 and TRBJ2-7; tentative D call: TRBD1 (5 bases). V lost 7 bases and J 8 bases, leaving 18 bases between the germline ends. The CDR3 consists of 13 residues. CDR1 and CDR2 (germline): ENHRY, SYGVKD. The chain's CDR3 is CAIKPAGKAKQYF. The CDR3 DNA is TGTGCCATCAAACCAGCAGGGAAAGCGAAGCAGTACTTC.

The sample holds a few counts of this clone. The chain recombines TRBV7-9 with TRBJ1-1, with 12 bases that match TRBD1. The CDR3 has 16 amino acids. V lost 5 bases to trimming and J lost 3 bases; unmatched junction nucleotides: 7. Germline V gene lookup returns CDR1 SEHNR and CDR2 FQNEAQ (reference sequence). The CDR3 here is CASSPWGQGADTEAFF. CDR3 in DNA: TGTGCCAGCAGCCCCTGGGGACAGGGGGCGGACACTGAAGCTTTCTTT.

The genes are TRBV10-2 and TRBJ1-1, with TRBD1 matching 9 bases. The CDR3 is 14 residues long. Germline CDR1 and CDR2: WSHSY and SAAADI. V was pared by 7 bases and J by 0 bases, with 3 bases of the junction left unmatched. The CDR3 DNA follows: TGCGCCAGCACTAGGACAGGGGTGAACACTGAAGCTTTCTTT. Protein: CASTRTGVNTEAFF.

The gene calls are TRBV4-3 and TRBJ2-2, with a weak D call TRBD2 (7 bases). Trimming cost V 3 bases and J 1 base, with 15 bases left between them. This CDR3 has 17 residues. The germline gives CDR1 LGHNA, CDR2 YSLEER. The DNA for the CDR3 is TGCGCCAGCAGCCAGCTCGCGGGGGCTTTGAACACCGGGGAGCTGTTTTTT. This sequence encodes CASSQLAGALNTGELFF.

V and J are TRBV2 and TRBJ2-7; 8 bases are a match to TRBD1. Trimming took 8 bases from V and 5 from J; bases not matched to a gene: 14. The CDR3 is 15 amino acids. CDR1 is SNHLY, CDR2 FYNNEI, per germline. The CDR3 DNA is TGTGCCAGCGAAATCCTCAGGGGGCGGGGTAACGAGCAGTACTTC. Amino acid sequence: CASEILRGRGNEQYF.

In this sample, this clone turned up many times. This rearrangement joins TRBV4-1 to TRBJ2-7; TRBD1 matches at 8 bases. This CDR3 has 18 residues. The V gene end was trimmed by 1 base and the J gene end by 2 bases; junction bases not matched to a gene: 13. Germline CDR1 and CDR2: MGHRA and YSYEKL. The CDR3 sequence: CASSQVDFVPGGAYEQYF. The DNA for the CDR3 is TGCGCCAGCAGCCAAGTCGACTTCGTCCCAGGGGGCGCCTACGAGCAGTACTTC.

CDR3 loop: CASSPLTSGEQFF. The CDR3 nucleotides are TGTGCCAGCTCACCACTAACTAGCGGGGAGCAGTTCTTC. The chain is built from TRBV18 and TRBJ2-1; 9 nucleotides match TRBD2. There are 13 residues in the CDR3. Germline trimming cut 1 base from V and 10 bases from J; bases unmatched to any gene: 2. Germline-derived CDR1 and CDR2 are KGHSH and LQKENI.

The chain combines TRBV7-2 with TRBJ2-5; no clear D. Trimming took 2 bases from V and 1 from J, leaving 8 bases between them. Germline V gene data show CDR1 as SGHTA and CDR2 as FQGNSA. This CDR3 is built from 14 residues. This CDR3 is CASSLSTIQETQYF. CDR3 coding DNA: TGTGCCAGCAGCTTATCGACAATCCAAGAGACCCAGTACTTC.

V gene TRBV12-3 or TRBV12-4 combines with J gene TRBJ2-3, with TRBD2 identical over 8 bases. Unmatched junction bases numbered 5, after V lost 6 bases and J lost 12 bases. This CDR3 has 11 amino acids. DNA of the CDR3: TGTGCCAGCAGCGCGGGGGGCACTCAGTATTTT. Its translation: CASSAGGTQYF.

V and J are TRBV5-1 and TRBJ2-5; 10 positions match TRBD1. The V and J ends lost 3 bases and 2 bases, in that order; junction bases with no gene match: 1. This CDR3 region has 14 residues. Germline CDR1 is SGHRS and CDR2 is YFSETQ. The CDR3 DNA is TGCGCCAGCAGCTGGGACAGGGGACAAGAGACCCAGTACTTC. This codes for CASSWDRGQETQYF.

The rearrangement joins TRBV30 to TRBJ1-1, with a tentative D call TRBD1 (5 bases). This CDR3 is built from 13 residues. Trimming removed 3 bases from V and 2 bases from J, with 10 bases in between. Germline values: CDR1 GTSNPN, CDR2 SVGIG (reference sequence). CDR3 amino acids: CAWRGAVNTEAFF. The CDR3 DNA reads TGTGCCTGGAGAGGGGCTGTAAACACTGAAGCTTTCTTT.

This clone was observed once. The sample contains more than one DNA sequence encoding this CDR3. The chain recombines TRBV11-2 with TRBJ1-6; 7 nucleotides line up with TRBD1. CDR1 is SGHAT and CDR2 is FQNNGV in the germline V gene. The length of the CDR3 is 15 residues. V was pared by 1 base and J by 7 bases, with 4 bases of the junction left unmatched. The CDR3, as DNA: TGTGCCAGCAGCTTAGGGGCAGGGGGAAATTCACCCCTCCACTTT. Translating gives CASSLGAGGNSPLHF.

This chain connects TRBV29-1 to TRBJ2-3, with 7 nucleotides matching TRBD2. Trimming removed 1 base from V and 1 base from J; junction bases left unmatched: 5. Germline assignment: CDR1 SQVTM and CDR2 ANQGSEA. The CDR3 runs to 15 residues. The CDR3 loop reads CSVEVGLAGTDTQYF. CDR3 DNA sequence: TGCAGCGTTGAAGTCGGGCTAGCGGGCACAGATACGCAGTATTTT.